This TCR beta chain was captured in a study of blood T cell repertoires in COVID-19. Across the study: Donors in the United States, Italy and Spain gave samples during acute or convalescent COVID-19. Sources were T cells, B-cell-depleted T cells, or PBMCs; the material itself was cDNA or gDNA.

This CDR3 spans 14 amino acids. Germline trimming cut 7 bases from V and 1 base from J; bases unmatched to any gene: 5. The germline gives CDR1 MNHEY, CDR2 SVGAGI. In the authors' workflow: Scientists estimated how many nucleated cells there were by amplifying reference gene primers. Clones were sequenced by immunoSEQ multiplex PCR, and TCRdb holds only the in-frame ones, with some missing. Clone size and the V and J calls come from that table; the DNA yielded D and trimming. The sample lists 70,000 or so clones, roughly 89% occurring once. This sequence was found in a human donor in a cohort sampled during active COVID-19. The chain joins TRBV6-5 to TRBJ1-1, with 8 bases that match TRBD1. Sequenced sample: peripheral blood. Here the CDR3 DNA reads TGTGCCAGCAATAAACAGGGGGGGAACACTGAAGCTTTCTTT. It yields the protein CASNKQGGNTEAFF.